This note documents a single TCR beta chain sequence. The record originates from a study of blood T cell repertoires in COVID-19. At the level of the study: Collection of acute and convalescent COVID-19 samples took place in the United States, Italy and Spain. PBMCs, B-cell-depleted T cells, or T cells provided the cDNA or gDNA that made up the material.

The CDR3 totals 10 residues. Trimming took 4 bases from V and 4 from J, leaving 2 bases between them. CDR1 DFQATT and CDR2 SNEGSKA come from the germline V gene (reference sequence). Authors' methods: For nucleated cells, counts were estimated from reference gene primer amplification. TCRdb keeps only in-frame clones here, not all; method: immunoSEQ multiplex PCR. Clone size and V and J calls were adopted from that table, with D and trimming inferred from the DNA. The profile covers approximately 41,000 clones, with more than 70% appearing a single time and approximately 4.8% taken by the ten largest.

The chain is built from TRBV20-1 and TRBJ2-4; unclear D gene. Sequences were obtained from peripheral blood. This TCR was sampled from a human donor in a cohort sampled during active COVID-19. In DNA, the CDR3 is TGCAGTGCTACTAAAAACATTCAGTACTTC. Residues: CSATKNIQYF.